There are many counts of the clone carrying this T cell receptor (beta chain). TCRdb analysed the 5' RACE reads with MiXCR anew, one entry per CDR3 protein. Here the sample spans about 42,000 distinct CDR3 sequences, approximately 5.9% being singletons. Trimming shortened V by 7 bases and J by 5 bases, and 13 bases separated the two germline ends. Germline CDR1 is SGHAT and CDR2 is FQNNGV. The CDR3 length is 13 residues. This sample stems from a study of early T cells in non-severe SARS-CoV-2 infection. The receptor was isolated from an adult who was a healthcare worker with PCR-confirmed SARS-CoV-2 infection or an uninfected control (not recorded which). The sequencing here drew on whole blood, taken at baseline. The V and J genes are TRBV11-2 and TRBJ2-3; possible D gene TRBD1, 6 bases. CDR3 sequence (DNA): TGTGCCAGCAAAGGACCAGGGGAAGATACGCAGTATTTT. It specifies CASKGPGEDTQYF.